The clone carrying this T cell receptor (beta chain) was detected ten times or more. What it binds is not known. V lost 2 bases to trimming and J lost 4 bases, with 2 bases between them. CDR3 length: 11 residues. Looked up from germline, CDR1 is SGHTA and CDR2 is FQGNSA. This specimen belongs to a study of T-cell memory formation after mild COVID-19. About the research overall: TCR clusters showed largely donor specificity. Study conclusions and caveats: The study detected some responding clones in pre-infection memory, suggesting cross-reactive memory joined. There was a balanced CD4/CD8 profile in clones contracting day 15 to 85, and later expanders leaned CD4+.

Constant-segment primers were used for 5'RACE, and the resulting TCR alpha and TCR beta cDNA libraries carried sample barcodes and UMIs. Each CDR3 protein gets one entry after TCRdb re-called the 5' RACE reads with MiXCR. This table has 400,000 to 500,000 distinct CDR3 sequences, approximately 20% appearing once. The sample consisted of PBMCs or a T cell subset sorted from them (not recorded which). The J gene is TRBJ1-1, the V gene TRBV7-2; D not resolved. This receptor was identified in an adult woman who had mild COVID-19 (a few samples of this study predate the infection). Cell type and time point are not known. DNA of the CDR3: TGTGCCAGCAGCTTACTCACTGAAGCTTTCTTT. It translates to CASSLLTEAFF. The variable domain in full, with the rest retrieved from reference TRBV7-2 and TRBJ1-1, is GAGVSQSPSNKVTEKGKDVELRCDPISGHTALYWYRQSLGQGLEFLIYFQGNSAPDKSGLPSDRFSAERTGGSVSTLTIQRTQQEDSAVYLCASSLLTEAFFGQGTRLTVV.